The rows below give T cell receptor beta chains drawn from one sample of a study of shared clonotypes between healthy human individuals. Some clones are missing from TCRdb's copy, which holds only in-frame ones; the method was immunoSEQ multiplex PCR. This table holds roughly 530,000 clones, almost 97% found once. The sample consisted of naive CD4+ T cells sorted from blood. The receptor source for this set is a woman in her 30s in good health. The CDR3 runs from the conserved cysteine through the conserved F or W. A D gene is named only where the DNA matches it firmly. Rows may omit the clone size; those that give it use once, few, many or a size class.

d_gene: .
v_gene: TRBV4-2
abundance: .
j_gene: TRBJ2-3
CDR3aa: CASSQDPPGAVDTQYF
CDR3nt: TGTGCCAGCAGCCAAGACCCTCCGGGGGCGGTAGATACGCAGTATTTT

d_gene: .
v_gene: TRBV19
abundance: .
j_gene: TRBJ1-5
CDR3aa: CASRTQKKGNQPQHF
CDR3nt: TGTGCCAGTAGGACACAGAAAAAGGGCAATCAGCCCCAGCATTTT

d_gene: .
v_gene: TRBV19
abundance: .
j_gene: TRBJ2-7
CDR3aa: CASSIRDEQYF
CDR3nt: TGTGCCAGTAGTATTCGGGACGAGCAGTACTTC

d_gene: TRBD2
v_gene: TRBV18
abundance: once
j_gene: TRBJ2-1
CDR3aa: CASSIPGTRGNEQFF
CDR3nt: TGTGCCAGCTCAATCCCCGGGACTAGGGGCAATGAGCAGTTCTTC

d_gene: .
v_gene: TRBV5-1
abundance: .
j_gene: TRBJ2-2
CDR3aa: CASSLAGGVTGELFF
CDR3nt: TGCGCCAGCAGCTTGGCGGGGGGCGTTACCGGGGAGCTGTTTTTT

d_gene: .
v_gene: TRBV5-1
abundance: .
j_gene: TRBJ2-7
CDR3aa: CASGRDRGRTHEQYF
CDR3nt: TGCGCCAGCGGAAGGGATAGGGGGAGGACCCACGAGCAGTACTTC

d_gene: .
v_gene: TRBV29-1
abundance: .
j_gene: TRBJ2-7
CDR3aa: CSVEDDTSPEQYF
CDR3nt: TGCAGCGTTGAAGATGATACCTCCCCCGAGCAGTACTTC

d_gene: .
v_gene: TRBV11-3
abundance: .
j_gene: TRBJ2-7
CDR3aa: CASSLGRTYEQYF
CDR3nt: TGTGCCAGCAGCTTAGGGCGGACCTACGAGCAGTACTTC

d_gene: .
v_gene: TRBV29-1
abundance: once
j_gene: TRBJ2-7
CDR3aa: CSAWTTDYEQYF
CDR3nt: TGCAGCGCCTGGACTACCGACTACGAGCAGTACTTC

d_gene: .
v_gene: TRBV7-9
abundance: .
j_gene: TRBJ2-7
CDR3aa: CASSSGTTYEQYF
CDR3nt: TGTGCCAGCAGCTCCGGGACAACCTACGAGCAGTACTTC

d_gene: .
v_gene: TRBV7-9
abundance: .
j_gene: TRBJ2-5
CDR3aa: CASSRQETQYF
CDR3nt: TGTGCCAGCAGCCGCCAAGAGACCCAGTACTTC

d_gene: .
v_gene: TRBV7-9
abundance: .
j_gene: TRBJ1-3
CDR3aa: CASSLGSGYGNTIYF
CDR3nt: TGTGCCAGCAGCTTGGGGTCAGGGTATGGAAACACCATATATTTT

d_gene: TRBD2
v_gene: TRBV19
abundance: .
j_gene: TRBJ2-7
CDR3aa: CASSDPRLAGRYEQYF
CDR3nt: TGTGCCAGTAGCGACCCCCGACTAGCGGGACGGTACGAGCAGTACTTC

d_gene: .
v_gene: TRBV5-1
abundance: once
j_gene: TRBJ2-2
CDR3aa: CASSPHLTGELFF
CDR3nt: TGCGCCAGCAGCCCACACCTAACCGGGGAGCTGTTTTTT

d_gene: .
v_gene: TRBV27
abundance: .
j_gene: TRBJ2-7
CDR3aa: CASSLTVDSGEQYF
CDR3nt: TGTGCCAGCAGTTTAACGGTGGATTCGGGGGAGCAGTACTTC

d_gene: .
v_gene: TRBV7-7
abundance: once
j_gene: TRBJ2-5
CDR3aa: CASSLNFRETQYF
CDR3nt: TGTGCCAGCAGCTTAAATTTCAGGGAGACCCAGTACTTC

d_gene: .
v_gene: TRBV28
abundance: .
j_gene: TRBJ1-1
CDR3aa: CASQVNTEAFF
CDR3nt: TGTGCCAGCCAGGTGAACACTGAAGCTTTCTTT

d_gene: TRBD2
v_gene: TRBV11-2
abundance: .
j_gene: TRBJ2-1
CDR3aa: CASGPLAGERNEQFF
CDR3nt: TGTGCCAGCGGGCCCCTAGCGGGAGAGCGCAATGAGCAGTTCTTC

d_gene: TRBD2
v_gene: TRBV6-6
abundance: once
j_gene: TRBJ2-7
CDR3aa: CASSPTPAGAYEQYF
CDR3nt: TGTGCCAGCAGTCCCACCCCGGCGGGGGCCTACGAGCAGTACTTC

d_gene: .
v_gene: TRBV5-1
abundance: .
j_gene: TRBJ2-7
CDR3aa: CASSLSGEQYF
CDR3nt: TGCGCCAGCAGCTTGTCCGGCGAGCAGTACTTC

d_gene: TRBD2
v_gene: TRBV28
abundance: .
j_gene: TRBJ2-7
CDR3aa: CASSLWSSGGSYEQYF
CDR3nt: TGTGCCAGCAGTTTATGGAGTTCGGGAGGTTCCTACGAGCAGTACTTC

d_gene: .
v_gene: TRBV6-5
abundance: .
j_gene: TRBJ2-1
CDR3aa: CASSNRRNEQFF
CDR3nt: TGTGCCAGCAGCAACCGCCGGAATGAGCAGTTCTTC

d_gene: .
v_gene: TRBV28
abundance: .
j_gene: TRBJ2-7
CDR3aa: CASTGRYEQYF
CDR3nt: TGTGCCAGCACCGGACGCTACGAGCAGTACTTC

d_gene: .
v_gene: TRBV9
abundance: .
j_gene: TRBJ2-1
CDR3aa: CASSPGVTIRGYEQFF
CDR3nt: TGTGCCAGCAGCCCAGGGGTCACTATAAGGGGATATGAGCAGTTCTTC

d_gene: TRBD2
v_gene: TRBV10-3
abundance: .
j_gene: TRBJ2-7
CDR3aa: CAISERKALAGAYEQYF
CDR3nt: TGTGCCATCAGTGAGCGTAAGGCCCTAGCGGGAGCCTACGAGCAGTACTTC

d_gene: .
v_gene: TRBV15
abundance: .
j_gene: TRBJ2-7
CDR3aa: CATSSGLYYEQYF
CDR3nt: TGTGCCACCAGCAGCGGACTCTACTACGAGCAGTACTTC

d_gene: .
v_gene: TRBV6-6
abundance: .
j_gene: TRBJ2-2
CDR3aa: CASRTSRATGELFF
CDR3nt: TGTGCCTCGAGGACATCCCGGGCGACCGGGGAGCTGTTTTTT

d_gene: .
v_gene: TRBV15
abundance: .
j_gene: TRBJ2-7
CDR3aa: CATSWGGGSYDEQYF
CDR3nt: TGTGCCACCAGCTGGGGGGGCGGGAGTTACGACGAGCAGTACTTC

d_gene: TRBD2
v_gene: TRBV28
abundance: .
j_gene: TRBJ2-1
CDR3aa: CASSPAGTSGSSSSYNEQFF
CDR3nt: TGTGCCAGCAGTCCAGCCGGGACTAGCGGGTCGTCAAGCTCCTACAATGAGCAGTTCTTC

d_gene: .
v_gene: TRBV7-9
abundance: .
j_gene: TRBJ1-4
CDR3aa: CASSPILSAGIGREKLFF
CDR3nt: TGTGCCAGCAGCCCCATCCTTTCGGCGGGCATCGGACGAGAAAAACTGTTTTTT

d_gene: .
v_gene: TRBV19
abundance: .
j_gene: TRBJ1-4
CDR3aa: CASSPPMDGVFEKLFF
CDR3nt: TGTGCCAGTAGTCCTCCTATGGACGGGGTTTTTGAAAAACTGTTTTTT

d_gene: .
v_gene: TRBV7-3
abundance: .
j_gene: TRBJ2-1
CDR3aa: CASPNNEQFF
CDR3nt: TGTGCCAGCCCCAACAATGAGCAGTTCTTC

d_gene: .
v_gene: TRBV27
abundance: .
j_gene: TRBJ1-5
CDR3aa: CASSPTTGFSNQPQHF
CDR3nt: TGTGCCAGCAGTCCGACGACAGGATTTAGCAATCAGCCCCAGCATTTT

d_gene: TRBD1
v_gene: TRBV7-9
abundance: .
j_gene: TRBJ1-2
CDR3aa: CASSPQGHYGYTF
CDR3nt: TGTGCCAGCAGCCCACAGGGGCACTATGGCTACACCTTC

d_gene: .
v_gene: TRBV7-7
abundance: .
j_gene: TRBJ2-1
CDR3aa: CASSLGEPHNEQFF
CDR3nt: TGTGCCAGCAGCTTAGGGGAGCCCCACAATGAGCAGTTCTTC

d_gene: .
v_gene: TRBV25-1
abundance: .
j_gene: TRBJ1-4
CDR3aa: CASRQAGRGEKLFF
CDR3nt: TGTGCCAGCAGACAGGCGGGGAGGGGTGAAAAACTGTTTTTT

d_gene: .
v_gene: TRBV20-1
abundance: .
j_gene: TRBJ2-7
CDR3aa: CSARDLYEQYF
CDR3nt: TGCAGTGCTAGAGATCTGTACGAGCAGTACTTC

d_gene: .
v_gene: TRBV6-6
abundance: .
j_gene: TRBJ1-3
CDR3aa: CASMIGGSGNTIYF
CDR3nt: TGTGCCAGCATGATAGGCGGCTCTGGAAACACCATATATTTT

d_gene: TRBD1
v_gene: TRBV27
abundance: .
j_gene: TRBJ1-2
CDR3aa: CASSLGGVRGGYTF
CDR3nt: TGTGCCAGCAGTCTAGGGGGCGTACGGGGTGGCTACACCTTC

d_gene: TRBD1
v_gene: TRBV28
abundance: once
j_gene: TRBJ1-4
CDR3aa: CASSFRGLGQVF
CDR3nt: TGTGCCAGCAGTTTTCGTGGACTGGGACAGGTTTTT

d_gene: .
v_gene: TRBV2
abundance: .
j_gene: TRBJ1-1
CDR3aa: CASSEGSNGMNTEAFF
CDR3nt: TGTGCCAGCAGTGAAGGGAGTAACGGGATGAACACTGAAGCTTTCTTT